Here is one T cell receptor (beta chain) with its context. Its specificity is not known. The sample belongs to a study of T-cell reconstitution after alpha-beta-depleted transplantation in children. CDR3 length: 14 amino acids. V lost 10 bases to trimming and J lost 2 bases, with 14 bases between them. Germline V lookup: CDR1 MNHEY, CDR2 SMNVEV (reference sequence). Study-level results: After transplant, at about two months, alpha-beta T cells were reportedly derived from several hundred expanded graft clones. Recipient T cells and thymic progenitors that survived were the source of the high TCRbeta diversity seen at day 60 in some patients. From newly produced T cells came most of the T-cell counts and diversity one year after transplant.

Library preparation (for TCRbeta) was performed with unique molecular identifiers. TCRdb re-derived calls from the PCR reads in MiXCR, one entry per CDR3 protein. The sample lists about 830,000 distinct CDR3 sequences, approximately 15% occurring once. The sequencing here drew on PBMCs, mostly from graft donor cells, taken 360 days after TCRalphabeta/CD19-depleted stem cell transplant. This sequence joins TRBV27 and TRBJ2-2, with a tentative D call TRBD2 (7 bases). This clonotype was obtained from a male patient between 5 and 17 years old who had a stem cell transplant for acute lymphoblastic leukemia, so the T cells may come from the graft donor. The CDR3: CATSAGANTGELFF. The CDR3 nucleotides are TGTGCCACCTCCGCGGGGGCTAACACCGGGGAGCTGTTTTTT.